This T cell receptor beta chain stems from a study of T cell changes during pregnancy in multiple sclerosis. V lost 2 bases and J 10 bases, leaving 7 bases between the germline ends. Germline V gene lookup returns CDR1 SGHDT and CDR2 YYEEEE. The CDR3 extends over 11 amino acids. TCRdb's table, derived via immunoSEQ multiplex PCR, lists solely in-frame clones and lacks some. Of approximately 30,000 clones listed, about nine tenths are singletons. Only a few counts were recorded for this clone. Here the sequenced sample was CD8+ T cells from peripheral blood mononuclear cells, taken in the second trimester of pregnancy. The sequence derives from a female donor with multiple sclerosis, enrolled in a pregnancy study. The V call is TRBV5-6, the J call TRBJ2-1, with D unresolved. The CDR3 here is CASSFAREQFF. DNA of the CDR3: TGTGCCAGCAGCTTTGCCAGGGAGCAGTTCTTC.